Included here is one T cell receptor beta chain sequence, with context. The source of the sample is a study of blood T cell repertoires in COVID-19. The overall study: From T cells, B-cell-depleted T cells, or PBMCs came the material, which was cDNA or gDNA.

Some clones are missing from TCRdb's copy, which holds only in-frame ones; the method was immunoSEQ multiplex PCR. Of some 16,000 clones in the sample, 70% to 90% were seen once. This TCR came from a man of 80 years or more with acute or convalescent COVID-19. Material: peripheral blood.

The CDR3 DNA reads as TGCGCCAGCAGTCCTACGAGGGCTCGGGGCACTGAAGCTTTCTTT. This encodes CASSPTRARGTEAFF. The rearrangement uses TRBV10-1 and TRBJ1-1; no firm D call. The V end lost 5 bases, the J end lost 4 bases, and 17 bases lay between the germline ends. This CDR3 has 15 amino acids. Germline CDR1 is WNHNN and CDR2 is SYGVQD (reference sequence).